The T cell receptor beta chain under discussion was sequenced for a study of beta chain features in type 1 diabetes (dated by TCRdb to the late 2010s). Context from the whole study: Mean age, gender distribution, total cell number and subset yield did not differ between patients and healthy donors. Across all samples, some 100,000,000 sorted cells were examined, and cell number per subset correlated strongly with RNA yield. The study compared TCRB repertoires of sorted circulating CD4+ T cell subsets between recently diagnosed type 1 diabetes patients and matched healthy donors. Whereas all 28 donors provided naive and central memory subsets, regulatory and stem cell-like memory subsets were isolated from just 8 patients and roughly eight healthy donors. The paper's findings and limits, for the study overall: PCR might favor shorter templates, but patient and control samples were amplified and corrected together, so any skew would affect both groups equally. Because cDNA was sequenced instead of genomic DNA, highly expressing activated cells could be over-represented, though the groups showed no difference in activation or CD3 levels. Fewer insertions and more nucleotide deletions at VDJ recombination sites were observed in patients with type 1 diabetes, implying thymic rearrangement abnormalities. Type 1 diabetes patients showed a moderate but significant shortening of TCRB CDR3 length in all four CD4+ subsets. Naive, central memory and regulatory TCRB repertoires appeared to be more similar among patients than among healthy donors. HLA sub-analyses involved small numbers of individuals, so any influence of HLA type on TCRB rearrangement remained unresolved.

The CDR3 contains 14 residues, cysteine and phenylalanine counted. Just the 42-base CDR3 DNA is kept, in frame starting at base 1. For CDR1 and CDR2, the germline V gene lists SGHDT and YYEEEE. V was cut back by 0 bases and J by 4 bases, leaving a gap of 5 bases between them. This clone has just a few counts. Which antigen it targets is not known. Base qualities are not at hand, and no much larger clone is one base apart. The entire isolated RNA was reverse transcribed using the High Capacity cDNA Reverse Transcription Kit, and thus expressed TCRB transcripts were sequenced. Deep immunoSEQ sequencing was applied to naive, central memory and regulatory T cell samples, giving an average of approximately 4 million total reads per sample. Sorted cells were lysed in RLT buffer, and RNA was extracted using DNase-treated RNeasy Micro or Mini kits according to cell number. To prevent cross-contamination, each cell subset was processed individually, whereas patient and healthy donor samples were processed jointly. Using the immunoSEQ multiplex PCR, TCRB sequences were amplified from cDNA into 87-bp fragments spanning the CDR3 region. Sequencing of the amplicons was done on the Illumina HiSeq platform. The study's own analysis went as follows. Synthetic template baselines were used to correct PCR bias computationally, reads within Hamming distance 2 were collapsed, and singletons that could not be merged were discarded. Reads were aligned against IMGT to assign V, D and J genes, CDR3 length and insertions or deletions at six rearrangement sites. Within each subset, clonotype counts were normalized to sorted cell number, and only after that were true diversity and Gini coefficients computed with the tcR R package. The overlap coefficient, calculated on TCRB nucleotide sequences, was used to quantify repertoire sharing. Out-of-frame TCRB sequences from naive cells were analyzed to stand in for the pre-selection repertoire. TCRdb took over this immuneACCESS table, retaining in-frame rearrangements with V and J assigned. Such tables are incomplete; in checked studies, under half of the missing clones stem from an unresolved V gene, and the remainder is unexplained. V and J calls and clone size are as listed in that table; D and trimming were resolved from the DNA. This sample lists 430,000 or so clones; around 10% were detected once. 0.035% to 0.05% of the sample is in the top ten clones.

A single peripheral blood draw of about 120 mL on average was collected from each donor into heparinised tubes. A BD FACSAria II was used to sort naive, central memory, regulatory and stem cell-like memory CD4+ T cells with a panel that included CD45RO, CCR7, CD25, CD127, CD95 and CD27. All sorted populations exceeded 95% purity. PBMCs were isolated immediately by Lymphoprep density gradient centrifugation and stained directly without culture. So that batch effects would be minimized, each experiment stained and sorted samples in pairs, pairing one healthy donor with one patient. This clonotype originated in a woman aged 18-35 years in good health. Sequences were obtained from naive CD4+ T cells from blood. The cell subset or site label for this specimen denotes: true naive CD4+ T cells. The chain is assembled from TRBV5-6 and TRBJ1-6, with the D segment identity uncertain. DNA sequence: TGTGCCAGCAGCTTGGTTGAGTATAATTCACCCCTCCACTTT. The encoded protein is CASSLVEYNSPLHF. The variable domain in full, with residues beyond the CDR3 obtained from the reference TRBV5-6 and TRBJ1-6 genes, is DAGVTQSPTHLIKTRGQQVTLRCSPKSGHDTVSWYQQALGQGPQFIFQYYEEEERQRGNFPDRFSGHQFPNYSSELNVNALLLGDSALYLCASSLVEYNSPLHFGNGTRLTVT.